The subject of this entry is one TCR beta chain. Antigen unknown. The source of the sample is a study of T cell responses to AZD1222 COVID-19 vaccine. Overall study results and limits: Spike-wide coverage was observed for vaccine-associated CD4 TCRs, with dominant responses at 160-218 and 743-854. Recipients of AZD1222 seropositive at baseline numbered only 6 or 7.

Profiling relied on immunoSEQ multiplex PCR, and the TCRdb table lists in-frame clones only, not all of them. Here the sample spans around 100,000 clones, around 86% being singletons. Germline V gene sequence: CDR1 SGHTA, CDR2 FQGNSA. V was clipped by 5 bases and J by 6 bases; unmatched bases: 12. The CDR3 contains 15 residues. V gene TRBV7-2 combines with J gene TRBJ2-7; 8 bases are shared with TRBD2. This receptor was taken from an adult in good health. The source material was peripheral blood, sampled on day 0 of AZD1222 vaccination. The CDR3 is CASSPGASGLVEQYF. In nucleotides, the CDR3 is TGTGCCAGCAGCCCAGGGGCTAGCGGGTTGGTCGAGCAGTACTTC.